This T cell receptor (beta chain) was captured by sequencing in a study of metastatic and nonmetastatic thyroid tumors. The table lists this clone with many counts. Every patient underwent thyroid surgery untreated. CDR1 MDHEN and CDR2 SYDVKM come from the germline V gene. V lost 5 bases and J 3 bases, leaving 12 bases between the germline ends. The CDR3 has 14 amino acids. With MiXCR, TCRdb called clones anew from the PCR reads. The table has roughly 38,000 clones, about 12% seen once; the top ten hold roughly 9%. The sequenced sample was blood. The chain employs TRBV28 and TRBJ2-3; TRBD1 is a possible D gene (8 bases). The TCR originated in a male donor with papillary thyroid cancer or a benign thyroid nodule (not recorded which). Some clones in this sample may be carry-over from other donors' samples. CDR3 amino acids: CASSQQGGTDTQYF. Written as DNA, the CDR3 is TGTGCCAGCAGTCAACAGGGGGGGACAGATACGCAGTATTTT.